The 20 T cell receptor beta chains presented below share a single source sample, sequenced in a study of T-cell memory formation after mild COVID-19 (dated by TCRdb to the early 2020s). The library was made by 5' RACE. Sequenced using an Illumina NovaSeq 6000. TCRdb reworked the public reads: Q25 trimming with fastp, MiXCR clone assembly, productive beta chains retained. Merged by CDR3 protein, the rows form single entries marked with the most common genes and DNA. Counted in this sample were about 290,000 distinct CDR3 sequences; more than 15% of them appeared once. The top ten hold 20% to 25% of the sample. Material: PBMCs or a T cell subset sorted from them (not recorded which). These receptors came from a man aged 18 to 30 who had mild COVID-19 (a few samples of this study predate the infection). The sample titles of this study are shuffled in the database, so cell type and time point are left out; the donor was told from shared clones.

This chain links TRBV20-1 with TRBJ1-4; possibly TRBD1 for D (6 bases). The V end was cut by 5 bases, the J end by 8 bases, with 21 bases between. The CDR3 spans 15 residues. CDR1 and CDR2 (germline): DFQATT, SNEGSKA (reference sequence). The CDR3 region is CSAARGARVREKLFF. In DNA form, the CDR3 reads TGCAGTGCTGCGAGGGGGGCGCGGGTGCGCGAAAAACTGTTTTTT.

The chain recombines TRBV5-1 with TRBJ2-1; perhaps TRBD2 as D (8 bases). Germline loops: CDR1 SGHRS, CDR2 YFSETQ. V was pared by 4 bases and J by 0 bases, with 20 bases between. The CDR3 sequence is 18 residues long. CDR3 DNA sequence: TGCGCCAGCAGCCCAGGGGGTAGCGGGGTCAGCTCCTACAATGAGCAGTTCTTC. Its protein product is CASSPGGSGVSSYNEQFF. The full variable domain, in which reference TRBV5-1 and TRBJ2-1 provide the parts outside the CDR3, is KAGVTQTPRYLIKTRGQQVTLSCSPISGHRSVSWYQQTPGQGLQFLFEYFSETQRNKGNFPGRFSGRQFSNSRSEMNVSTLELGDSALYLCASSPGGSGVSSYNEQFFGPGTRLTVL.

There are a few counts of this clonotype. The V call is TRBV7-9, the J call TRBJ1-1; D remains unclear. Germline values: CDR1 SEHNR, CDR2 FQNEAQ (reference sequence). This CDR3 contains 14 residues. Trimming pared 1 base from V and 1 base from J, leaving 7 bases between. The CDR3 is CASSLESWNTEAFF. The CDR3 nucleotides are TGTGCCAGCAGCTTAGAGTCGTGGAACACTGAAGCTTTCTTT.

This clonotype was counted a few times. This chain uses TRBV6-6 with TRBJ2-7; D may be TRBD2 (5 bases). The CDR3 is 16 residues long. Between the trimmed V and J ends, which lost 3 bases and 4 bases, there was a span of 19 bases. CDR1 is MNHNY and CDR2 is SVGAGI in the germline V gene (reference sequence). CDR3 DNA sequence: TGTGCCAGCAGTTATCCCGGACGGTCGGGGTTTTACGAGCAGTACGTC. Protein sequence: CASSYPGRSGFYEQYV.

A few counts support this clonotype. The chain is built from TRBV7-2 and TRBJ1-2; D is unresolved. Trimming stripped 2 bases from V and 6 bases from J, with 10 bases between. Germline V gene data show CDR1 as SGHTA and CDR2 as FQGNSA. CDR3 length equals 13 residues. CDR3 amino acids: CASSLRVLNGYTF. DNA of the CDR3: TGTGCCAGCAGCTTAAGGGTTCTGAATGGCTACACCTTC. Full variable domain (outside the CDR3, taken from reference TRBV7-2 and TRBJ1-2): GAGVSQSPSNKVTEKGKDVELRCDPISGHTALYWYRQSLGQGLEFLIYFQGNSAPDKSGLPSDRFSAERTGGSVSTLTIQRTQQEDSAVYLCASSLRVLNGYTFGSGTRLTVV.

This clonotype was detected a few times. The chain links TRBV19 to TRBJ1-4; TRBD1 is a possible D gene (5 bases). Per germline, CDR1 LNHDA and CDR2 SQIVND (reference sequence). CDR3 length: 13 amino acids. Trimming removed 4 bases at V and 10 bases at J, with 13 bases between. CDR3 DNA: TGTGCCAGTAGTACCGGGACGTTTGGAAAACTGTTTTTT. It encodes CASSTGTFGKLFF. The full variable domain, rest sourced from reference TRBV19 and TRBJ1-4, is DGGITQSPKYLFRKEGQNVTLSCEQNLNHDAMYWYRQDPGQGLRLIYYSQIVNDFQKGDIAEGYSVSREKKESFPLTVTSAQKNPTAFYLCASSTGTFGKLFFGSGTQLSVL.

V usage is TRBV2 and J usage is TRBJ2-7, with D possibly matching TRBD1 (6 bases). The length of the CDR3 is 16 residues. Germline V gives CDR1 SNHLY, CDR2 FYNNEI. The germline V and J ends were trimmed by 10 bases and 2 bases, with 24 bases remaining between them. The CDR3 loop reads CATVRFLQGTPYEQYF. DNA of the CDR3: TGTGCCACCGTAAGGTTCTTACAGGGAACCCCCTACGAGCAGTACTTC. The full variable domain, its missing parts supplied by reference TRBV2 and TRBJ2-7, is EPEVTQTPSHQVTQMGQEVILRCVPISNHLYFYWYRQILGQKVEFLVSFYNNEISEKSEIFDDQFSVERPDGSNFTLKIRSTKLEDSAMYFCATVRFLQGTPYEQYFGPGTRLTVT.

This chain uses TRBV12-5 with TRBJ2-3; 8 bases are a match to TRBD2. The CDR3 runs to 16 residues. Germline V gene lookup returns CDR1 LGHNT and CDR2 FRNRAP. Trimming cost V 3 bases and J 2 bases; bases outside gene matches: 7. This CDR3 reads CASGFSLADFTDTQYF. The CDR3 bases are TGTGCTAGTGGTTTCTCACTAGCGGATTTCACAGATACGCAGTATTTT.

The CDR3 is CASQGTRTKIRYGYTF. As DNA, the CDR3 is TGTGCCAGCCAGGGGACGCGGACAAAGATTCGCTATGGCTACACCTTC. This chain connects TRBV6-2 or TRBV6-3 to TRBJ1-2, with D tentatively TRBD1 (6 bases). Germline lookup yields CDR1 MNHEY and CDR2 SVGEGT. The CDR3 runs 16 residues. V was clipped by 8 bases and J by 4 bases, with 23 bases between them.

This chain's CDR3 is CASSTGTVHNEKLFF. CDR3 DNA: TGTGCCAGTAGTACCGGGACAGTGCATAATGAAAAACTGTTTTTT. The J gene is TRBJ1-4, the V gene TRBV19; 7 nucleotides agree with TRBD1. Germline assignment: CDR1 LNHDA and CDR2 SQIVND (reference sequence). This CDR3 spans 15 amino acids. V trimming: 4 bases; J trimming: 4 bases; junction bases outside the gene matches: 6.

The chain joins TRBV4-1 to TRBJ2-5; 10 bases align to TRBD1. With 2 bases clipped from V and 5 bases from J, the junction kept 5 bases outside the gene matches. Germline V lookup: CDR1 MGHRA, CDR2 YSYEKL. This CDR3 region has 15 residues. For the CDR3, the DNA is TGCGCCAGCAGCCAACCGGGACAGGGGATGGAGACCCAGTACTTC. Amino acids: CASSQPGQGMETQYF.

The CDR3: CASSQTGWSYQETQYF. For the CDR3, the DNA is TGCGCCAGCAGCCAGACAGGGTGGTCGTACCAAGAGACCCAGTACTTC. This chain connects TRBV4-3 to TRBJ2-5; 7 bases map to TRBD1. This CDR3 region has 16 residues. The ends lost 3 bases at V and 0 bases at J; junction bases unmatched: 7. Germline V gene lookup returns CDR1 LGHNA and CDR2 YSLEER.

J is TRBJ2-7 and V is TRBV6-1; D not certain. The CDR3 covers 13 residues. Germline V CDR1 and CDR2: MNHNS, SASEGT. Between the trimmed V and J ends, which lost 3 bases and 0 bases, there was a span of 6 bases. CDR3 protein: CASSEVSSYEQYF. The CDR3 DNA reads TGTGCCAGCAGTGAGGTCTCCTCCTACGAGCAGTACTTC.

The chain employs TRBV11-1 and TRBJ2-3, with D tentatively TRBD1 or TRBD2 (5 bases each). V shed 5 bases and J shed 6 bases, with 18 bases lying between them. Germline lookup yields CDR1 SGHAT and CDR2 FQDESV (reference sequence). The CDR3 spans 15 residues. The CDR3 loop reads CASSISGPPGDTQYF. The CDR3 region has the DNA TGTGCCAGCAGCATCTCGGGACCCCCCGGGGATACGCAGTATTTT.

The chain links TRBV7-2 to TRBJ1-2; no clear D. Germline loops: CDR1 SGHTA, CDR2 FQGNSA. The CDR3 totals 13 residues. The V end was cut by 2 bases, the J end by 3 bases, with 7 bases between. The CDR3 DNA reads as TGTGCCAGCAGCTTATTGGGGTACTATGGCTACACCTTC. Residues: CASSLLGYYGYTF.

The chain has TRBV5-1 and TRBJ2-5, with D perhaps matching TRBD1 (6 bases). Germline-derived CDR1 and CDR2 are SGHRS and YFSETQ. The CDR3 totals 13 residues. V was clipped by 6 bases and J by 5 bases, with 14 bases between them. In DNA, the CDR3 is TGCGCCAGCAATAAGGGACAAGAGGAGACCCAGTACTTC. As protein: CASNKGQEETQYF.

The chain uses TRBV20-1 and TRBJ1-2, with D maybe TRBD1 (6 bases). The CDR3 length is 11 residues. The V end lost 5 bases, the J end lost 8 bases, and 12 bases lay between the germline ends. Germline CDR1 DFQATT, CDR2 SNEGSKA (reference sequence). In DNA form, the CDR3 reads TGCAGTGCTGCAGGGGTGGGAGGCTACACCTTC. Translating gives CSAAGVGGYTF.

In this sample, this clonotype turned up a few times. This sequence joins TRBV6-5 and TRBJ1-1; 8 bases are a match to TRBD1. Germline lookup yields CDR1 MNHEY and CDR2 SVGAGI. This CDR3 spans 13 amino acids. Trimming removed 5 bases from V and 6 bases from J; junction bases left unmatched: 5. The CDR3 loop reads CASSRQGWAEAFF. CDR3 DNA sequence: TGTGCCAGCAGTAGACAGGGGTGGGCTGAAGCTTTCTTT.

The V call is TRBV7-2, the J call TRBJ2-2; D is perhaps TRBD2 (5 bases). Trimming took off 2 bases at V and 5 bases at J, with 15 bases between the two ends. The CDR3 extends over 16 amino acids. Germline assignment: CDR1 SGHTA and CDR2 FQGNSA. Written as DNA, the CDR3 is TGTGCCAGCAGCTTATTAGACGGGGTTCGGACCGGGGAGCTGTTTTTT. It is translated as CASSLLDGVRTGELFF.

Points on this clonotype: Mismatch with germline at one junction end may stem from a read error. The chain recombines TRBV5-5 with TRBJ1-5, with 7 nucleotides matching TRBD1. Per the germline V gene, CDR1 is SGHKS and CDR2 is YYEKEE (reference sequence). The CDR3 has 19 residues. The CDR3 sequence is CASSSWTLGADRRNRPQHF. The CDR3 DNA sequence: TGTGCCAGCAGCAGTTGGACACTGGGCGCGGACAGGCGTAATCGGCCCCAGCATTTT.